What follows are 13 T cell receptor beta chains derived from one specimen sequenced in a study of blood T cell repertoires in COVID-19. Sequencing used immunoSEQ multiplex PCR; TCRdb keeps in-frame clones, though not all of them. The profile covers about 250,000 clones, with more than 70% appearing a single time and roughly 7.8% taken by the ten largest. The specimen sequenced was peripheral blood. These receptors were obtained from a man in his forties with active or convalescent COVID-19.

This chain joins TRBV19 and TRBJ2-2; TRBD1 agrees at 9 bases. Per germline, CDR1 LNHDA and CDR2 SQIVND (reference sequence). The CDR3 is 14 amino acids. Losses at the gene ends were 4 bases for V and 5 bases for J; bases not matched to a gene: 2. The CDR3, as DNA: TGTGCCAGTAGTAGGACAGGGGAAACCGGGGAGCTGTTTTTT. Its translation is CASSRTGETGELFF. Full variable domain (missing parts from reference TRBV19 and TRBJ2-2): DGGITQSPKYLFRKEGQNVTLSCEQNLNHDAMYWYRQDPGQGLRLIYYSQIVNDFQKGDIAEGYSVSREKKESFPLTVTSAQKNPTAFYLCASSRTGETGELFFGEGSRLTVL.

This sequence joins TRBV6-4 and TRBJ1-4; D not resolved. The V end lost 7 bases, the J end lost 8 bases, and 23 bases lay between the germline ends. CDR3 length equals 16 residues. Per the germline V gene, CDR1 is MRHNA and CDR2 is SNTAGT. The CDR3 DNA is TGTGCCAGCAATCGTTGGGGAGGGTCGTTCGTCGAAAAACTGTTTTTT. It yields the protein CASNRWGGSFVEKLFF.

The count of this clone is one. The rearrangement links TRBV20-1 to TRBJ2-2, with D possibly TRBD1 on 6 matching bases. There are 14 residues in the CDR3. Germline CDR1 and CDR2: DFQATT and SNEGSKA (reference sequence). Deletions cut 3 bases from V and 2 bases from J, with 10 bases between. DNA of the CDR3: TGCAGTGCTAGTCGACAGGATAACACCGGGGAGCTGTTTTTT. It codes for CSASRQDNTGELFF.

This chain connects TRBV30 to TRBJ2-5; D remains unclear. The CDR3 extends over 14 amino acids. CDR1 GTSNPN and CDR2 SVGIG come from the germline V gene (reference sequence). Trimming took off 3 bases at V and 1 base at J, with 12 bases between the two ends. CDR3 in amino acids: CAWSNPRLQETQYF. The CDR3 bases are TGTGCCTGGAGCAACCCGAGGCTCCAAGAGACCCAGTACTTC.

This rearrangement joins TRBV19 to TRBJ1-4, with 9 bases aligning to TRBD1. The germline V gene has CDR1 LNHDA and CDR2 SQIVND (reference sequence). This CDR3 comprises 15 residues. Trimming at V came to 4 bases and at J to 6 bases, leaving 6 bases not matched to a gene. The CDR3 sequence: CASSKGRTGDEKLFF. The DNA of the CDR3 is TGTGCCAGTAGTAAAGGTCGGACAGGGGATGAAAAACTGTTTTTT.

The chain links TRBV28 to TRBJ1-6, with 7 positions matching TRBD1. Germline lookup yields CDR1 MDHEN and CDR2 SYDVKM. The CDR3 length is 17 residues. The V segment lost 4 bases and the J segment 4 bases; nucleotides outside the gene matches: 10. The DNA for the CDR3 is TGTGCCAGCAGTTCCGGGACAGAGTCAGGATATAATTCACCCCTCCACTTT. Protein product: CASSSGTESGYNSPLHF.

V and J are TRBV6-5 and TRBJ1-6; the D is unclear. Deletions cut 10 bases from V and 7 bases from J, with 17 bases between. The CDR3 has 14 amino acids. Germline V lookup: CDR1 MNHEY, CDR2 SVGAGI. Here the CDR3 DNA reads TGTGCCACCCCATACCGGGTCAGAAATTCACCCCTCCACTTT. This gives the protein CATPYRVRNSPLHF.

The rearrangement uses TRBV7-9 and TRBJ1-2, with TRBD1 matching over 10 bases. From germline, CDR1 is SEHNR and CDR2 FQNEAQ (reference sequence). Losses at the gene ends were 4 bases for V and 8 bases for J; bases not matched to a gene: 13. The CDR3 is 16 amino acids. The CDR3 region has the DNA TGTGCCAGCAGCTCCCCGGGACAGGGGTCTTCGGGCGGCTACACCTTC. It is translated as CASSSPGQGSSGGYTF.

This clone has just one count. V and J are TRBV6-5 and TRBJ2-1; 14 nucleotides align to TRBD2. The V segment lost 11 bases and the J segment 12 bases; nucleotides outside the gene matches: 9. Germline values: CDR1 MNHEY, CDR2 SVGAGI. This CDR3 comprises 13 residues. The CDR3 reads CALQGLAGARQFF. The DNA for the CDR3 is TGTGCCCTCCAGGGACTAGCGGGGGCCCGGCAGTTCTTC.

This chain links TRBV30 with TRBJ1-2, with TRBD1 matching 9 bases. Losses at the gene ends were 3 bases for V and 6 bases for J; bases not matched to a gene: 2. The CDR3 length is 12 residues. Germline assignment: CDR1 GTSNPN and CDR2 SVGIG (reference sequence). The CDR3 reads CAWSWTGDGYTF. As DNA, the CDR3 is TGTGCCTGGAGCTGGACAGGGGATGGCTACACCTTC. The whole variable domain, filled in from reference TRBV30 and TRBJ1-2, reads SQTIHQWPATLVQPVGSPLSLECTVEGTSNPNLYWYRQAAGRGLQLLFYSVGIGQISSEVPQNLSASRPQDRQFILSSKKLLLSDSGFYLCAWSWTGDGYTFGSGTRLTVV.

CDR3: CASSPDSGNTIYF. Written as DNA, the CDR3 is TGTGCCAGCAGCCCGGACAGCGGAAACACCATATATTTT. The V call is TRBV9, the J call TRBJ1-3; weak D call: TRBD1 (6 bases). CDR3 size: 13 residues. Trimming took 4 bases from V and 4 from J, leaving 9 bases between them. CDR1 and CDR2 from the germline V gene are SGDLS and YYNGEE. The full variable domain, with the rest looked up from reference TRBV9 and TRBJ1-3, is DSGVTQTPKHLITATGQRVTLRCSPRSGDLSVYWYQQSLDQGLQFLIQYYNGEERAKGNILERFSAQQFPDLHSELNLSSLELGDSALYFCASSPDSGNTIYFGEGSWLTVV.

The chain carries TRBV29-1 and TRBJ2-2, with D perhaps TRBD1 (6 bases). This CDR3 is built from 14 residues. V lost 7 bases and J lost 0, with 12 bases in between. The germline gives CDR1 SQVTM, CDR2 ANQGSEA. The CDR3 loop reads CSARTAANTGELFF. DNA for the CDR3: TGCAGCGCAAGGACAGCTGCGAACACCGGGGAGCTGTTTTTT.

This sequence joins TRBV6-2 or TRBV6-3 and TRBJ1-5; TRBD1 might be the D (5 bases). Trimming cost V 5 bases and J 3 bases, with 20 bases left between them. The germline V gene has CDR1 MNHEY and CDR2 SVGEGT. This CDR3 spans 17 amino acids. CDR3: CASSRGRAGANNQPQHF. The DNA of the CDR3 is TGTGCCAGCAGTCGGGGGAGGGCGGGAGCGAACAATCAGCCCCAGCATTTT.